This T cell receptor (beta chain) originates from a study of PD-1 blockade in classical Hodgkin lymphoma. Concerning this clone: The antigen remains undetermined.

Sequencing was performed with immunoSEQ multiplex PCR; in TCRdb, only in-frame clones are kept and a portion is missing. The sample includes around 30,000 clones, approximately 93% of them seen just once. The sample's time point: newly diagnosed, previously untreated cHL patient sample. CDR3 length: 13 amino acids. Germline V gene lookup returns CDR1 ENHRY and CDR2 SYGVKD. Trimming shortened V by 0 bases and J by 5 bases, and 7 bases separated the two germline ends. Study conclusions and caveats: Baseline TCR diversity was reportedly lower in newly diagnosed patients than healthy donors.

Sequencing input: peripheral blood mononuclear cells (PBMCs). The sequence derives from a human donor with classical Hodgkin lymphoma. V gene TRBV10-3 combines with J gene TRBJ2-5; the D gene could be TRBD1 or TRBD2 (5 bases each). For the CDR3, the DNA is TGTGCCATCAGTGAGTCGGGGGTGGAGACCCAGTACTTC. Protein: CAISESGVETQYF.